This T cell receptor beta chain was identified during a study of T cells in tuberculosis. The CDR3 contains 15 residues. The germline V gene encodes CDR1 SNHLY and CDR2 FYNNEI. With V trimmed by 1 base and J by 4 bases, 4 bases remained unmatched. Active tuberculosis patients were new diagnoses, HIV-seronegative, South African, and aged 18 years or older. The assay was immunoSEQ multiplex PCR, and TCRdb's table has in-frame clones only and misses some. In the table there are around 10,000 clones, roughly 94% of which are singletons. Sample: PBMCs. This clonotype was sampled from an adult with tuberculosis. V is TRBV2 and J is TRBJ2-1; 7 bases agree with TRBD2. The CDR3 loop is CASSEEIAGYNEQFF. CDR3 DNA sequence: TGTGCCAGCAGTGAAGAAATAGCGGGTTACAATGAGCAGTTCTTC. The whole variable domain, remainder taken from reference TRBV2 and TRBJ2-1, is EPEVTQTPSHQVTQMGQEVILRCVPISNHLYFYWYRQILGQKVEFLVSFYNNEISEKSEIFDDQFSVERPDGSNFTLKIRSTKLEDSAMYFCASSEEIAGYNEQFFGPGTRLTVL.